These T cell receptor beta chains were read from a single sample in a study of T-cell reconstitution after alpha-beta-depleted transplantation in children. In TCRdb, the PCR reads were re-called with MiXCR into one record per CDR3 protein. The data hold 640,000 or so distinct CDR3 sequences, with around a sixth observed a single time. The sample in question was PBMCs from the stem cell graft donor, obtained from the stem cell graft. Receptors were obtained from a human donor who donated a stem cell graft to a child with acute myeloid leukemia. The CDR3 runs from the conserved cysteine through the conserved F or W. The D gene is left open where the match is weak. Size is omitted from some rows. Given values are once, few, many or a class for expanded clones.

J,length,size,V,D,CDR3,DNA
TRBJ1-1,15,many,TRBV15,NA,CATSRVASQNTEAFF,TGTGCCACCAGCAGAGTTGCATCCCAGAACACTGAAGCTTTCTTT
TRBJ1-5,13,many,TRBV27,NA,CASSLSEGRPQHF,TGTGCCAGCAGTTTATCGGAGGGGCGGCCCCAGCATTTT
TRBJ2-1,15,many,TRBV7-9,TRBD2,CASSPTSGGLNEQFF,TGTGCCAGCAGCCCTACTAGCGGGGGGTTGAATGAGCAGTTCTTC
TRBJ1-4,14,NA,TRBV12-3/TRBV12-4,NA,CASSLDRVREKLFF,TGTGCCAGCAGTTTAGACAGGGTGAGAGAAAAACTGTTTTTT
TRBJ2-5,16,many,TRBV7-6,NA,CASSLGVSLGQETQYF,TGTGCCAGCAGCTTAGGGGTCAGCCTCGGCCAAGAGACCCAGTACTTC
TRBJ2-7,16,few,TRBV9,NA,CASSASETVGSYEQYF,TGTGCCAGCAGCGCCAGCGAGACAGTGGGGAGCTACGAGCAGTACTTC
TRBJ2-5,16,many,TRBV25-1,TRBD1,CASSLLPGQGEETQYF,TGTGCCAGCAGTCTACTCCCGGGACAGGGGGAAGAGACCCAGTACTTC
TRBJ1-5,15,NA,TRBV11-1,NA,CASSPGREVLQPQHF,TGTGCCAGCAGTCCCGGGAGAGAGGTCCTACAGCCCCAGCATTTT
TRBJ1-2,11,few,TRBV30,NA,CAWKRDYHYTF,TGTGCCTGGAAGCGGGATTATCACTACACCTTC
TRBJ2-3,17,NA,TRBV5-1,TRBD1,CASSSAPGTGAADTQYF,TGCGCCAGCAGCTCCGCCCCCGGGACAGGGGCAGCAGATACGCAGTATTTT
TRBJ2-1,14,many,TRBV11-1,TRBD1,CASSSLDRANEQFF,TGTGCCAGCAGCTCCTTGGACAGGGCCAATGAGCAGTTCTTC
TRBJ1-1,11,many,TRBV12-3/TRBV12-4,NA,CASSFGIEAFF,TGTGCCAGCAGTTTTGGAATTGAAGCTTTCTTT
TRBJ2-2,15,NA,TRBV7-2,TRBD2,CASSATSVGTGELFF,TGTGCCAGCAGCGCGACTAGCGTAGGCACCGGGGAGCTGTTTTTT
TRBJ1-4,14,NA,TRBV18,TRBD1,CASSLTGDKEKLFF,TGTGCCAGCTCACTTACAGGGGATAAAGAAAAACTGTTTTTT
TRBJ2-3,15,few,TRBV5-1,NA,CASSFSVRSTDTQYF,TGCGCCAGCAGCTTTTCGGTCCGGAGCACAGATACGCAGTATTTT
TRBJ2-2,16,many,TRBV20-1,TRBD2,CSASGLAGPNTGELFF,TGCAGTGCTAGCGGACTAGCGGGGCCTAACACCGGGGAGCTGTTTTTT
TRBJ2-1,13,NA,TRBV10-3,NA,CAISESPYNEQFF,TGTGCCATCAGTGAGAGCCCGTACAATGAGCAGTTCTTC
TRBJ1-3,15,few,TRBV14,TRBD1,CASRRSGGSGNTIYF,TGTGCCAGCAGGCGATCAGGGGGCTCTGGAAACACCATATATTTT
TRBJ1-2,10,many,TRBV20-1,NA,CSARDDGYTF,TGCAGTGCTAGAGACGATGGCTACACCTTC
TRBJ2-5,17,few,TRBV4-1,NA,CASSQGWWRDPQETQYF,TGCGCCAGCAGCCAAGGATGGTGGAGGGATCCCCAAGAGACCCAGTACTTC
TRBJ2-1,19,many,TRBV6-5,TRBD1,CASSYSSSSRDRGLQEQFF,TGTGCCAGCAGTTACTCTTCATCGTCCCGGGACAGGGGCTTGCAAGAGCAGTTCTTC
TRBJ1-4,13,NA,TRBV20-1,TRBD1,CSARDRGNEKLFF,TGCAGTGCTCGAGACAGGGGTAATGAAAAACTGTTTTTT
TRBJ1-1,14,many,TRBV29-1,TRBD1,CSVGGTGYDTEAFF,TGCAGCGTTGGGGGGACAGGCTATGACACTGAAGCTTTCTTT
TRBJ1-5,14,NA,TRBV12-3/TRBV12-4,TRBD1,CASRGQGIVQPQHF,TGTGCCAGCAGGGGACAGGGAATTGTTCAGCCCCAGCATTTT
TRBJ1-2,13,many,TRBV20-1,NA,CSAVEDFNYGYTF,TGCAGTGCCGTGGAGGACTTTAACTATGGCTACACCTTC
TRBJ2-3,14,many,TRBV29-1,NA,CSVQPGRITDTQYF,TGCAGCGTGCAACCGGGACGGATCACAGATACGCAGTATTTT
TRBJ2-5,15,few,TRBV20-1,NA,CSANNYLTIQETQYF,TGCAGTGCCAACAATTATTTGACTATACAAGAGACCCAGTACTTC
TRBJ1-2,12,many,TRBV29-1,NA,CSVEGSSYGYTF,TGCAGCGTTGAAGGGAGTTCCTATGGCTACACCTTC
TRBJ1-6,16,few,TRBV7-2,TRBD1,CASSPPRDRGLSPLHF,TGTGCCAGCAGCCCTCCCCGGGACAGGGGGCTTTCACCCCTCCACTTT
TRBJ1-2,12,many,TRBV29-1,NA,CSVDEGEDGYTF,TGCAGCGTTGATGAGGGGGAGGATGGCTACACCTTC
TRBJ1-2,12,NA,TRBV6-1,NA,CASSPTSYGYTF,TGTGCCAGCAGCCCCACCAGCTATGGCTACACCTTC
TRBJ2-1,15,few,TRBV11-1,NA,CASSPWASLTSEQFF,TGTGCCAGCAGCCCATGGGCTAGCCTGACGAGTGAGCAGTTCTTC
TRBJ2-7,15,NA,TRBV4-1,NA,CASSQEGRGGNEQYF,TGCGCCAGCAGCCAAGAGGGGCGAGGGGGGAACGAGCAGTACTTC
TRBJ2-5,11,many,TRBV12-3/TRBV12-4,TRBD1,CASSFRDRQYF,TGTGCCAGCAGTTTTCGGGACAGACAATACTTC
TRBJ2-2,14,many,TRBV6-1,NA,CASCPMVLKGELFF,TGTGCCAGCTGCCCCATGGTTCTGAAAGGGGAGCTGTTTTTT
TRBJ2-1,15,NA,TRBV7-9,TRBD2,CASSAGLAGDNEQFF,TGTGCCAGCAGCGCCGGGCTAGCGGGGGACAATGAGCAGTTCTTC
TRBJ1-3,16,few,TRBV5-1,NA,CASSLDHGTSGNTIYF,TGCGCCAGCAGCTTGGACCACGGGACGTCTGGAAACACCATATATTTT
TRBJ1-2,14,few,TRBV12-3/TRBV12-4,NA,CASSPRAPNYGYTF,TGTGCCAGCAGTCCCAGGGCTCCTAACTATGGCTACACCTTC
TRBJ2-2,14,NA,TRBV20-1,TRBD2,CSAPKRGGSGELFF,TGCAGTGCGCCGAAGCGGGGGGGGTCCGGGGAGCTGTTTTTT
TRBJ1-4,13,few,TRBV7-9,NA,CASSLAQGGKLFF,TGTGCCAGCAGCTTAGCGCAAGGGGGGAAACTGTTTTTT
TRBJ2-2,13,few,TRBV25-1,NA,CASRGLLTGELFF,TGTGCCAGCAGAGGACTCCTCACCGGGGAGCTGTTTTTT
TRBJ1-1,14,many,TRBV29-1,NA,CSVGRSGIGTEAFF,TGCAGCGTTGGACGTTCCGGGATAGGCACTGAAGCTTTCTTT
TRBJ1-2,15,many,TRBV12-3/TRBV12-4,NA,CASSLTGLANYGYTF,TGTGCCAGCAGTTTAACAGGGCTTGCTAACTATGGCTACACCTTC
TRBJ2-1,11,many,TRBV20-1,NA,CSARWGGEQFF,TGCAGTGCTAGGTGGGGCGGTGAGCAGTTCTTC
TRBJ2-2,14,few,TRBV6-5,NA,CASSFSGVHGELFF,TGTGCCAGCAGTTTTTCGGGGGTTCACGGGGAGCTGTTTTTT
TRBJ2-1,16,many,TRBV20-1,NA,CSARNGGASSYNEQFF,TGCAGTGCTAGAAATGGGGGGGCGAGCTCCTACAATGAGCAGTTCTTC
TRBJ2-3,15,many,TRBV20-1,NA,CSARDHWGVTDTQYF,TGCAGTGCTAGAGATCACTGGGGGGTCACAGATACGCAGTATTTT
TRBJ2-2,15,few,TRBV20-1,NA,CSAPPGRGRTGELFF,TGCAGTGCCCCCCCTGGCCGGGGGCGCACCGGGGAGCTGTTTTTT
TRBJ2-3,14,NA,TRBV12-3/TRBV12-4,NA,CASSLREASDTQYF,TGTGCCAGCAGTTTAAGGGAGGCGTCAGATACGCAGTATTTT
TRBJ2-2,15,NA,TRBV7-9,NA,CASSTRAPNTGELFF,TGTGCCAGCAGCACCCGGGCTCCGAACACCGGGGAGCTGTTTTTT